Below, 9 T cell receptor beta chains from the same sample are listed, as sequenced in a study of graft-versus-host responses after intestinal transplantation (dated by TCRdb to about 2021). The library was made by the immunoSEQ multiplex PCR assay. Held by TCRdb, this immuneACCESS table contains in-frame sequences only and omits some clones. Under half of the omission traces to an unresolved V gene where checked; the cause of the rest is unknown. The sample profile shows tens of thousands of clones; over 85% of them were found once. The ten largest clonotypes hold about 0.8% of the sample. Sample: PBMCs, taken 16 days after intestinal transplant. The receptors shown here come from a human patient who received an intestinal transplant, so some T cells may come from the graft donor.

The J gene is TRBJ2-5, the V gene TRBV15; 7 bases match TRBD2. The J call may be faulty, since TRBJ2-7 better matches the DNA end. Germline V gene sequence: CDR1 LNHNV, CDR2 YYDKDF (reference sequence). This CDR3 region has 11 residues. The CDR3 DNA reads TGTGCCACGCAGCGGGACTACGAGCAGTACTTC. Protein: CATQRDYEQYF.

This sequence joins TRBV5-6 and TRBJ2-7; D unresolved. Looked up from germline, CDR1 is SGHDT and CDR2 is YYEEEE. V shed 1 base and J shed 6 bases, with 5 bases lying between them. The CDR3 extends over 11 amino acids. CDR3 coding DNA: TGTGCCAGCAGCTTGCTTCGCGAGCAGTACTTC. Its translation: CASSLLREQYF.

The CDR3 DNA reads TGTGCCAGCAGTTTAGGGACAGGGGCAGGCAATCAGCCCCAGCATTTT. The encoded protein is CASSLGTGAGNQPQHF. The chain has TRBV27 and TRBJ1-5; 10 nucleotides match TRBD1. J gave up 2 bases and V 2 bases, and 3 bases lay outside the gene matches. The CDR3 loop spans 16 amino acids. Looked up from germline, CDR1 is MNHEY and CDR2 is SMNVEV (reference sequence).

The chain carries TRBV5-6 and TRBJ2-6; D not resolved. Trimming left V 2 bases short and J 4 bases short, with 10 bases between. In germline, CDR1 is SGHDT, CDR2 YYEEEE. CDR3 size: 15 residues. The CDR3 DNA is TGTGCCAGCAGCTTTGCCCGAACCGGGGCCAACGTCCTGACTTTC. Translating gives CASSFARTGANVLTF.

The chain recombines TRBV2 with TRBJ1-5; the match to TRBD1 covers 9 bases. Germline V gene sequence: CDR1 SNHLY, CDR2 FYNNEI. The length of the CDR3 is 16 residues. V dropped 4 bases and J dropped 4; count of bases not matched to a gene: 8. The CDR3 protein is CASSGNRGPYNQPQHF. CDR3 DNA sequence: TGTGCCAGCAGTGGAAACAGGGGGCCCTATAATCAGCCCCAGCATTTT.

V usage is TRBV10-3 and J usage is TRBJ1-1; TRBD1 aligns across 8 bases. This CDR3 contains 12 residues. Per the germline V gene, CDR1 is ENHRY and CDR2 is SYGVKD. J lost 4 bases, V lost 5 bases, and 0 bases had no gene match. In DNA, the CDR3 is TGTGCCATCAGTACAGGGGGCACTGAAGCTTTCTTT. This translates into CAISTGGTEAFF.

The chain couples TRBV18 to TRBJ1-1; D is uncertain. Trimming took 3 bases from V and 0 from J, leaving 14 bases between them. Germline assignment: CDR1 KGHSH and CDR2 LQKENI. The CDR3 is made up of 16 amino acids. CDR3 in amino acids: CASSPRVQALNTEAFF. CDR3 in DNA: TGTGCCAGCTCACCGAGGGTTCAGGCGTTGAACACTGAAGCTTTCTTT.

This clone was detected once. V gene TRBV6-1 combines with J gene TRBJ2-7; 9 positions match TRBD1. Trimming at V came to 6 bases and at J to 3 bases, leaving 0 bases not matched to a gene. The CDR3 is made up of 12 amino acids. Germline CDR1 reads MNHNS; CDR2 reads SASEGT. CDR3 nucleotides: TGTGCCAGCAGGACAGGGGGCTACGAGCAGTACTTC. Its translation is CASRTGGYEQYF.

The rearrangement uses TRBV5-1 and TRBJ2-7; TRBD1 or TRBD2 may be the D gene (5 bases each). Germline V gene lookup returns CDR1 SGHRS and CDR2 YFSETQ. The CDR3 consists of 15 residues. The V end lost 0 bases, the J end lost 5 bases, and 15 bases lay between the germline ends. CDR3 amino acids: CASSLGLIGDHEQYF. The DNA for the CDR3 is TGCGCCAGCAGCTTGGGACTCATAGGGGACCACGAGCAGTACTTC. The full variable domain, in which reference TRBV5-1 and TRBJ2-7 provide the parts outside the CDR3, is KAGVTQTPRYLIKTRGQQVTLSCSPISGHRSVSWYQQTPGQGLQFLFEYFSETQRNKGNFPGRFSGRQFSNSRSEMNVSTLELGDSALYLCASSLGLIGDHEQYFGPGTRLTVT.